Listed here are 26 T cell receptor beta chains from one sample, sequenced in a study of blood T cell repertoires in COVID-19 (TCRdb year 2020). Libraries were made using the immunoSEQ multiplex PCR assay. Held by TCRdb, this immuneACCESS table contains in-frame sequences only and omits some clones. Under half of the omission traces to an unresolved V gene where checked; the cause of the rest is unknown. The sample table holds about 51,000 clones, of which approximately 86% were seen once. Jointly, the top ten make up 1% to 1.5% of the sample. The sample taken for sequencing was peripheral blood. These receptors originate from a man between 60 and 70 years old with acute or convalescent COVID-19.

The chain carries TRBV11-3 and TRBJ2-7; 8 nucleotides align to TRBD1. The V gene's germline CDR1 is SGHNT and CDR2 YENEEA. V was pared by 5 bases and J by 7 bases, with 13 bases of the junction left unmatched. CDR3 length: 15 residues. This CDR3 is CASSPGQGPMGEQYF. CDR3 DNA: TGTGCCAGCAGCCCCGGACAGGGCCCGATGGGGGAGCAGTACTTC.

The chain carries TRBV7-8 and TRBJ1-3; possibly TRBD1 for D (5 bases). CDR1 SGHVS and CDR2 FQNEAQ come from the germline V gene. This CDR3 spans 14 amino acids. The V gene lost 5 bases and the J gene lost 3 bases, with 11 bases spanning the gap. CDR3 coding DNA: TGTGCCAGCAGCATCAGGGACTTTGGAAACACCATATATTTT. This gives the protein CASSIRDFGNTIYF.

V and J are TRBV18 and TRBJ2-3; D not resolved. V lost 5 bases to trimming and J lost 6 bases, with 24 bases between them. This CDR3 has 17 residues. CDR1 and CDR2 from the germline V gene are KGHSH and LQKENI. As DNA, the CDR3 is TGTGCCAGCTCAACTTCCAGGTTGGGTCTACGTCTTGATACGCAGTATTTT. It encodes CASSTSRLGLRLDTQYF.

The chain uses TRBV7-6 and TRBJ2-3, with D possibly being TRBD1 (6 bases). V gave up 5 bases and J gave up 8 bases, with 11 bases separating them. Per germline, CDR1 SGHVS and CDR2 FNYEAQ. This CDR3 has 12 residues. Here the CDR3 reads CASSGQGLTQYF. DNA of the CDR3: TGTGCCAGCAGCGGGCAGGGGCTTACGCAGTATTTT. The full variable domain, with the rest looked up from reference TRBV7-6 and TRBJ2-3, is GAGVSQSPRYKVTKRGQDVALRCDPISGHVSLYWYRQALGQGPEFLTYFNYEAQQDKSGLPNDRFSAERPEGSISTLTIQRTEQRDSAMYRCASSGQGLTQYFGPGTRLTVL.

J is TRBJ2-2 and V is TRBV29-1, with D uncertain. The CDR3 loop spans 17 amino acids. In germline, CDR1 is SQVTM, CDR2 ANQGSEA. Deletions cut 6 bases from V and 0 bases from J, with 20 bases between. In DNA form, the CDR3 reads TGCAGCGTGCTCCCTCCAAACATGCTGTCGAACACCGGGGAGCTGTTTTTT. This encodes CSVLPPNMLSNTGELFF.

The J gene is TRBJ2-2, the V gene TRBV7-9; 7 nucleotides line up with TRBD1. The CDR3 runs 16 residues. Trimming at V came to 5 bases and at J to 1 base, leaving 7 bases not matched to a gene. Germline CDR1 and CDR2: SEHNR and FQNEAQ (reference sequence). The chain's CDR3 is CASSPDRPLNTGELFF. CDR3 bases: TGTGCCAGCAGCCCGGACAGGCCTCTGAACACCGGGGAGCTGTTTTTT.

V and J are TRBV9 and TRBJ1-1, with a weak D call TRBD1 (5 bases). V lost 4 bases and J lost 4, with 14 bases in between. Germline V lookup: CDR1 SGDLS, CDR2 YYNGEE. CDR3 length: 14 residues. This CDR3 is CASSYLPGGTEAFF. The CDR3 DNA is TGTGCCAGCAGCTATCTACCCGGGGGCACTGAAGCTTTCTTT.

The count of this clone is one. The gene calls are TRBV5-4 and TRBJ2-2, with a weak D call TRBD1 (5 bases). Trimming removed 3 bases at V and 1 base at J, with 7 bases between. The CDR3 sequence is 14 residues long. Germline CDR1 SGHNT, CDR2 YYREEE (reference sequence). The CDR3 DNA follows: TGTGCCAGCAGCTATGGACAGAACACCGGGGAGCTGTTTTTT. Translated, it gives CASSYGQNTGELFF.

In its sample, this clone is medium-sized. This rearrangement joins TRBV12-3 or TRBV12-4 to TRBJ2-7; D is uncertain. The germline V and J ends were trimmed by 8 bases and 2 bases, with 10 bases remaining between them. The CDR3 extends over 12 amino acids. In DNA, the CDR3 is TGTGCCAGCGGTCCAAGAGCCTACGAGCAGTACTTC. Translation: CASGPRAYEQYF.

The genes are TRBV20-1 and TRBJ2-1; no clear D gene. This CDR3 contains 11 residues. Germline values: CDR1 DFQATT, CDR2 SNEGSKA (reference sequence). V shed 6 bases and J shed 4 bases, with 7 bases lying between them. CDR3 DNA sequence: TGCAGTGCCAGCGAGTACAATGAGCAGTTCTTC. Translating it yields CSASEYNEQFF.

This rearrangement joins TRBV18 to TRBJ2-5; D is ambiguous. In germline, CDR1 is KGHSH, CDR2 LQKENI. The V and J ends lost 3 bases and 0 bases respectively, with 8 bases between them. CDR3 length equals 14 residues. In DNA, the CDR3 is TGTGCCAGCTCACCGGTGGGCAACCAAGAGACCCAGTACTTC. Translating it yields CASSPVGNQETQYF.

The V call is TRBV2, the J call TRBJ2-1; 13 bases line up with TRBD2. Trimming cost V 6 bases and J 7 bases; bases outside gene matches: 12. Germline values: CDR1 SNHLY, CDR2 FYNNEI. This CDR3 comprises 17 residues. Here the CDR3 DNA reads TGTGCCAGCAGGGGTGGGACTAGCGGGGTCCAACGGAATGAGCAGTTCTTC. Translating it yields CASRGGTSGVQRNEQFF.

The CDR3 loop is CASRTGTRYYEQYF. CDR3 bases: TGTGCCAGCAGAACCGGGACTAGGTACTACGAGCAGTACTTC. The V gene is TRBV6-5, the J gene TRBJ2-7, with 8 bases fitting TRBD2. The CDR3 has 14 amino acids. Germline CDR1 is MNHEY and CDR2 is SVGAGI. V trimming: 6 bases; J trimming: 3 bases; junction bases outside the gene matches: 7.

V usage is TRBV7-2 and J usage is TRBJ2-7; 9 bases match TRBD1. With 2 bases clipped from V and 2 bases from J, the junction kept 1 base outside the gene matches. Germline V gene data show CDR1 as SGHTA and CDR2 as FQGNSA. The CDR3 totals 14 residues. The CDR3 sequence: CASSLRQGAYEQYF. The CDR3 DNA is TGTGCCAGCAGCTTACGACAGGGGGCCTACGAGCAGTACTTC.

The chain uses TRBV5-1 and TRBJ1-5; D is unclear. The V end lost 0 bases, the J end lost 1 base, and 11 bases lay between the germline ends. Germline CDR1 is SGHRS and CDR2 is YFSETQ. The CDR3 extends over 16 amino acids. CDR3 residues: CASSLGEGLSNQPQHF. The CDR3 region has the DNA TGCGCCAGCAGCTTGGGTGAGGGATTGAGCAATCAGCCCCAGCATTTT. Combining the CDR3 with reference TRBV5-1 and TRBJ1-5 gives the whole variable domain KAGVTQTPRYLIKTRGQQVTLSCSPISGHRSVSWYQQTPGQGLQFLFEYFSETQRNKGNFPGRFSGRQFSNSRSEMNVSTLELGDSALYLCASSLGEGLSNQPQHFGDGTRLSIL.

The J gene is TRBJ1-5, the V gene TRBV19; tentative D call: TRBD1 (6 bases). Trimming cost V 7 bases and J 1 base, with 20 bases left between them. Germline assignment: CDR1 LNHDA and CDR2 SQIVND (reference sequence). The CDR3 is made up of 17 amino acids. The CDR3 region has the DNA TGTGCCAGTACTCAGGGGACGCTACCCCGCAGCAATCAGCCCCAGCATTTT. Amino acids: CASTQGTLPRSNQPQHF.

The gene calls are TRBV4-1 and TRBJ1-4, with D perhaps matching TRBD1 (6 bases). There are 17 residues in the CDR3. V was clipped by 1 base and J by 4 bases, with 16 bases between them. Germline assignment: CDR1 MGHRA and CDR2 YSYEKL. DNA of the CDR3: TGCGCCAGCAGCCAAGGTCCCGCGGGCAGGGGTAATGAAAAACTGTTTTTT. Protein sequence: CASSQGPAGRGNEKLFF.

V gene TRBV28 combines with J gene TRBJ1-2; 9 bases map to TRBD1. The CDR3 runs 17 residues. The V gene's germline CDR1 is MDHEN and CDR2 SYDVKM. V lost 2 bases and J lost 6; bases outside the gene matches: 13. In DNA, the CDR3 is TGTGCCAGCAGTTTAGGAGATTACCCGGGACAGGGTAATGGCTACACCTTC. It encodes CASSLGDYPGQGNGYTF.

CDR3 DNA sequence: TGTGCCAGTAGTATCGTGGGCGGGGCGGGTGAGCAGTTCTTC. Translating gives CASSIVGGAGEQFF. V usage is TRBV19 and J usage is TRBJ2-1, with TRBD2 as a possible D gene (6 bases). From germline, CDR1 is LNHDA and CDR2 SQIVND (reference sequence). The CDR3 is made up of 14 amino acids. Trimming took 3 bases from V and 9 from J, leaving 15 bases between them.

The J gene is TRBJ1-1, the V gene TRBV6-5; D might be TRBD1 (6 bases). Trimming shortened V by 6 bases and J by 5 bases, and 16 bases separated the two germline ends. CDR3 length: 14 residues. CDR1 and CDR2 (germline): MNHEY, SVGAGI. The CDR3 DNA sequence: TGTGCCAGCAGAAAAAACAGGGTAGGGACTGAAGCTTTCTTT. Translating it yields CASRKNRVGTEAFF.

This clone appeared once. The chain carries TRBV29-1 and TRBJ2-1; TRBD2 agrees at 12 bases. This CDR3 is built from 13 residues. J lost 13 bases, V lost 2 bases, and 6 bases had no gene match. Germline loops: CDR1 SQVTM, CDR2 ANQGSEA. For the CDR3, the DNA is TGCAGCGTTGAAAACCTAGCGGGAGGGGGTCAGTTCTTC. Translating it yields CSVENLAGGGQFF.

This clone has only a few counts. The V call is TRBV2, the J call TRBJ1-2; D gene ambiguous. Germline V gene data show CDR1 as SNHLY and CDR2 as FYNNEI. The CDR3 is made up of 14 amino acids. V dropped 1 base and J dropped 4 bases, with 10 bases sitting between them. The CDR3 DNA sequence: TGTGCCAGCAGTGAAGGAGGCGGCTTCTATGGCTACACCTTC. It specifies CASSEGGGFYGYTF.

This chain uses TRBV4-3 with TRBJ2-2; perhaps TRBD2 as D (5 bases). The V end was cut by 6 bases, the J end by 1 base, with 9 bases between. The CDR3 is made up of 14 amino acids. The germline V gene encodes CDR1 LGHNA and CDR2 YSLEER. The CDR3 here is CASRRAENTGELFF. Here the CDR3 DNA reads TGCGCCAGCAGGCGGGCAGAGAACACCGGGGAGCTGTTTTTT.

V is TRBV3-1 (or the pseudogene TRBV3-2) and J is TRBJ1-1; possible D gene TRBD1, 5 bases. CDR1 and CDR2 (germline): LGHDT, YNNKEL (reference sequence). Trimming pared 6 bases from V and 0 bases from J, leaving 8 bases between. This CDR3 has 13 amino acids. Here the CDR3 reads CASSYRLNTEAFF. DNA for the CDR3: TGTGCCAGCAGTTACAGGTTGAACACTGAAGCTTTCTTT.

This clone was seen a handful of times. V is TRBV4-1 and J is TRBJ2-1; maybe TRBD2 (5 bases). The CDR3 is 13 residues long. Germline V gives CDR1 MGHRA, CDR2 YSYEKL. V was clipped by 2 bases and J by 8 bases, with 10 bases between them. The CDR3: CASSQIGEDEQFF. CDR3 bases: TGCGCCAGCAGCCAAATCGGGGAAGATGAGCAGTTCTTC.

The chain is built from TRBV6-4 and TRBJ1-6; TRBD1 agrees at 7 bases. V was clipped by 5 bases and J by 6 bases; unmatched bases: 4. The CDR3 consists of 14 residues. Germline V lookup: CDR1 MRHNA, CDR2 SNTAGT. The CDR3 is CASSLGDSNSPLHF. The CDR3 nucleotides are TGTGCCAGCAGTCTCGGGGACAGTAATTCACCCCTCCACTTT.